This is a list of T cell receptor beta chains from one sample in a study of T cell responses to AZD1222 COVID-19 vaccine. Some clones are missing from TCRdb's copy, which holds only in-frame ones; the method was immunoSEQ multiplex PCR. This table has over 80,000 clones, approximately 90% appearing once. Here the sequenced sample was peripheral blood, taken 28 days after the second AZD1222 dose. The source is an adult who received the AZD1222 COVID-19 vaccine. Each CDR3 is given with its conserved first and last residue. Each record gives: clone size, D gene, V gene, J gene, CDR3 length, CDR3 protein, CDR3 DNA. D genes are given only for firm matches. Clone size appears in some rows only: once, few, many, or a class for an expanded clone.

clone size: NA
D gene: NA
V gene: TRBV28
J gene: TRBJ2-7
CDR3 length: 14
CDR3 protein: CASSNPGISNEQYF
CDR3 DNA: TGTGCCAGCAGTAATCCCGGGATATCGAACGAGCAGTACTTC

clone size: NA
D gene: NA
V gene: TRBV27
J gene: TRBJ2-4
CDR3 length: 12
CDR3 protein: CASSSGGGIQYF
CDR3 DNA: TGTGCCAGCAGTTCAGGGGGGGGGATTCAGTACTTC

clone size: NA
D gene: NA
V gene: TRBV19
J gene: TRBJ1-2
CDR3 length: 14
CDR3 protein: CASNYGSGNYGYTF
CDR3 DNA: TGTGCCAGTAACTATGGGTCCGGCAACTATGGCTACACCTTC

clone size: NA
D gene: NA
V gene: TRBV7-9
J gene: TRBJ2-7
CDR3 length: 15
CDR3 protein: CASSLVAGIRYEQYF
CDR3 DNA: TGTGCCAGCAGCTTGGTAGCAGGGATTCGCTACGAGCAGTACTTC

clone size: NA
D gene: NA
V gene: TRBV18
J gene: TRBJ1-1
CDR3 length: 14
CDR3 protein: CASTVGGENTEAFF
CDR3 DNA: TGTGCCAGCACCGTCGGGGGGGAGAACACTGAAGCTTTCTTT

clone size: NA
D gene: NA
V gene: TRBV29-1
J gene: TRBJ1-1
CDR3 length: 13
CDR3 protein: CSVVTGAGTEAFF
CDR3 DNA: TGCAGCGTTGTAACGGGGGCTGGCACTGAAGCTTTCTTT

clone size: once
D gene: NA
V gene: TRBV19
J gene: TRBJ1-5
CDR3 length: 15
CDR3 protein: CASSIWGARGQPQHF
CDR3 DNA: TGTGCCAGTAGTATTTGGGGGGCGAGGGGTCAGCCCCAGCATTTT

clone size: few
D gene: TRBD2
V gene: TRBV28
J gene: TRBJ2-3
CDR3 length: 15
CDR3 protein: CASSPVVAGGAAQYF
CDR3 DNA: TGTGCCAGCAGCCCCGTAGTAGCGGGAGGAGCCGCGCAGTATTTT

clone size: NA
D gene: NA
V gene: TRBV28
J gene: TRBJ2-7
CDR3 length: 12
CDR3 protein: CASSSSANEQYF
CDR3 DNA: NA

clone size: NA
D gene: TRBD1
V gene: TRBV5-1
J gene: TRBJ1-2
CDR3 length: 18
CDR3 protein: CASSAIRDRGSEDYGYTF
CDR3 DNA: TGCGCCAGCTCCGCAATTCGGGACAGGGGGTCCGAAGACTATGGCTACACCTTC

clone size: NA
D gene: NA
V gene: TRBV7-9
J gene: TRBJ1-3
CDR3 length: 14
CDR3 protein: CASSQQSSGNTIYF
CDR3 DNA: TGTGCCAGCAGCCAACAGAGCTCTGGAAACACCATATATTTT

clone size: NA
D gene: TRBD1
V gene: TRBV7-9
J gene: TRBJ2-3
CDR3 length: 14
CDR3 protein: CASIRTGGTDTQYF
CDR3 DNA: TGTGCCAGCATCCGGACAGGGGGCACAGATACGCAGTATTTT

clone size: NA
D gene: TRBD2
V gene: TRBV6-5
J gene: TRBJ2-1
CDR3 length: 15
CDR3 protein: CASSSPSGSSSEQFF
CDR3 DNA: TGTGCCAGCAGTTCGCCTAGCGGGAGTTCGAGTGAGCAGTTCTTC

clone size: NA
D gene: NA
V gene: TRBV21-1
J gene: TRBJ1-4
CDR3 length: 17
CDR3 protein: CASSALNPRDRIEKLFF
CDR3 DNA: TGTGCCAGCAGCGCACTCAACCCCCGGGACAGAATTGAAAAACTGTTTTTT

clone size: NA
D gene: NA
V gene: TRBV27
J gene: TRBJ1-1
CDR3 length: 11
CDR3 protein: CASRANTEAFF
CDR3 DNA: TGTGCCAGCAGGGCGAACACTGAAGCTTTCTTT

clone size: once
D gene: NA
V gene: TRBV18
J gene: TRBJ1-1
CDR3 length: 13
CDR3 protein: CASSPRVGTEAFF
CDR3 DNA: TGTGCCAGCTCACCAAGGGTGGGCACTGAAGCTTTCTTT

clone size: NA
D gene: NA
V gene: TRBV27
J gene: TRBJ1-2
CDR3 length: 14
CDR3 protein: CASSLSGVLGGYTF
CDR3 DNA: TGTGCCAGCAGTTTATCGGGGGTTCTGGGCGGCTACACCTTC

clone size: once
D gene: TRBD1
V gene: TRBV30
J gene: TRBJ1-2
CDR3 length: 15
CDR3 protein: CASYGGQVIRDGYTF
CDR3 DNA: TGTGCCTCCTACGGTGGACAGGTGATTCGAGATGGCTACACCTTC

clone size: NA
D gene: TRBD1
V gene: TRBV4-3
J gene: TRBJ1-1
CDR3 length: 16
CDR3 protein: CASSQGHRDRDTEAFF
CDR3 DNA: TGCGCCAGCAGCCAGGGGCACCGGGACAGGGACACTGAAGCTTTCTTT

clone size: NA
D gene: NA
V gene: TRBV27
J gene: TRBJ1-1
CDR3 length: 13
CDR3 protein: CASSFLISDEAFF
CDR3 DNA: TGTGCCAGCAGTTTCCTTATCTCGGATGAAGCTTTCTTT